Below, 19 T cell receptor beta chains from the same sample are listed, as sequenced in a study of a mutant IDH1 vaccine in newly diagnosed glioma. The antigens of these receptors remain unknown. Clones were sequenced by immunoSEQ multiplex PCR, and TCRdb holds only the in-frame ones, with some missing. The sample has about 65,000 clones; 80% to 90% are singletons. The time point was: week 35, safety follow-up. Vaccination comprised doses that each held 300 ug of mutant IDH1 20-mer peptide, plus topical imiquimod. The source material was PBMCs, sampled from a glioma patient whose treatment included an IDH1 peptide vaccine. These receptors came from a man in his forties or fifties with glioma.

The rearrangement links TRBV6-5 to TRBJ1-2, with D possibly being TRBD1 (5 bases). CDR3 size: 15 residues. V lost 2 bases, J lost 10 bases, and 20 bases lay in between. The V gene's germline CDR1 is MNHEY and CDR2 SVGAGI. The CDR3 DNA follows: TGTGCCAGCAGTTACCAGAGACAACAGACAGCCTTCTACACCTTC. Translation gives CASSYQRQQTAFYTF.

The chain uses TRBV9 and TRBJ1-2, with TRBD1 matching 10 bases. The CDR3 runs to 15 residues. From germline, CDR1 is SGDLS and CDR2 YYNGEE. After removal of 0 bases from V and 2 bases from J, the junction contained 1 base not matched to a gene. The CDR3 here is CASSVGTGGNYGYTF. In DNA, the CDR3 is TGTGCCAGCAGCGTAGGGACAGGGGGGAACTATGGCTACACCTTC.

The rearrangement joins TRBV4-1 to TRBJ2-3; TRBD2 matches at 15 bases. Germline trimming cut 4 bases from V and 3 bases from J; bases unmatched to any gene: 2. From germline, CDR1 is MGHRA and CDR2 YSYEKL. The CDR3 is 16 residues long. CDR3 amino acids: CASSLGLAGGTDTQYF. The CDR3 region has the DNA TGCGCCAGCAGCCTGGGACTAGCGGGGGGAACAGATACGCAGTATTTT.

CDR3 bases: TGCGCCAGCAGCAAACCGGGACTGCTGAACTATGGCTACACCTTC. It encodes CASSKPGLLNYGYTF. The chain couples TRBV5-1 to TRBJ1-2, with a tentative D call TRBD1 (5 bases). CDR1 and CDR2 from the germline V gene are SGHRS and YFSETQ. The germline V and J ends were trimmed by 4 bases and 2 bases, with 15 bases remaining between them. There are 15 residues in the CDR3.

The chain links TRBV4-1 to TRBJ1-4; 8 positions agree with TRBD1. CDR3 length: 17 residues. Germline assignment: CDR1 MGHRA and CDR2 YSYEKL. V lost 0 bases and J lost 7; bases outside the gene matches: 10. In DNA, the CDR3 is TGCGCCAGCAGCCAAGATGGGGCCAGGGGGCAAGGTGAAAAACTGTTTTTT. Translation gives CASSQDGARGQGEKLFF.

This sequence joins TRBV28 and TRBJ2-1, with D perhaps TRBD2 (6 bases). Germline CDR1 is MDHEN and CDR2 is SYDVKM. V dropped 7 bases and J dropped 2 bases, with 15 bases sitting between them. The CDR3 is 15 residues long. The DNA of the CDR3 is TGTGCCAGCACCAACGATCAGCGGGCCTACAATGAGCAGTTCTTC. Translated: CASTNDQRAYNEQFF.

The gene calls are TRBV28 and TRBJ2-7; D might be TRBD2 (6 bases). V was shortened by 7 bases and J by 4 bases, with 11 bases between the two germline ends. Germline-derived CDR1 and CDR2 are MDHEN and SYDVKM. CDR3 size: 12 residues. The CDR3: CASTTGVYEQYF. The CDR3 coding sequence is TGTGCCAGCACGACGGGAGTGTACGAGCAGTACTTC.

This sequence joins TRBV28 and TRBJ2-2; D uncertain. The CDR3 sequence is 16 residues long. Germline CDR1 and CDR2: MDHEN and SYDVKM. V shed 7 bases and J shed 0 bases, with 15 bases lying between them. This chain's CDR3 is CASIKGRFANTGELFF. CDR3 DNA sequence: TGTGCCAGCATCAAAGGACGGTTCGCGAACACCGGGGAGCTGTTTTTT. The full variable domain, in which reference TRBV28 and TRBJ2-2 provide the parts outside the CDR3, is DVKVTQSSRYLVKRTGEKVFLECVQDMDHENMFWYRQDPGLGLRLIYFSYDVKMKEKGDIPEGYSVSREKKERFSLILESASTNQTSMYLCASIKGRFANTGELFFGEGSRLTVL.

The DNA of the CDR3 is TGTGCCAGCAGTGGACAGCCGAGAAATTCACCCCTCCACTTT. Its translation is CASSGQPRNSPLHF. The genes are TRBV2 and TRBJ1-6, with a tentative D call TRBD1 (5 bases). The CDR3 totals 14 residues. Trimming stripped 4 bases from V and 7 bases from J, with 11 bases between. Per germline, CDR1 SNHLY and CDR2 FYNNEI.

CDR3 DNA: TGTGCCAGCAGCTTAGATCCGGGAGGGCCAGATACGCAGTATTTT. It translates to CASSLDPGGPDTQYF. The rearrangement uses TRBV11-1 and TRBJ2-3; 8 bases match TRBD2. Germline V gives CDR1 SGHAT, CDR2 FQDESV (reference sequence). This CDR3 comprises 15 residues. V shed 1 base, J shed 4 bases, and the junction held 4 bases outside the gene matches.

The V and J genes are TRBV4-3 and TRBJ1-2; 8 bases map to TRBD1. V was clipped by 4 bases and J by 6 bases; unmatched bases: 4. The CDR3 runs 13 residues. Germline V CDR1 and CDR2: LGHNA, YSLEER. The CDR3 spells CASSRQGRDGYTF. The CDR3 bases are TGCGCCAGCAGCCGACAGGGGAGGGATGGCTACACCTTC.

The chain couples TRBV4-2 to TRBJ1-1, with 8 bases identical to TRBD1. CDR1 and CDR2 (germline): LGHNA, YNFKEQ. V lost 4 bases to trimming and J lost 0 bases; unmatched junction nucleotides: 13. The CDR3 loop spans 18 amino acids. The CDR3 loop is CASSRPLGQGRVNTEAFF. DNA of the CDR3: TGTGCCAGCAGCCGACCATTAGGACAGGGCCGGGTGAACACTGAAGCTTTCTTT.

The chain recombines TRBV6-5 with TRBJ2-7; 11 bases align to TRBD2. Germline V gene lookup returns CDR1 MNHEY and CDR2 SVGAGI. There are 15 residues in the CDR3. The ends lost 5 bases at V and 3 bases at J; junction bases unmatched: 6. This chain's CDR3 is CASSIAGGGYYEQYF. CDR3 DNA: TGTGCCAGCAGTATAGCGGGAGGGGGATACTACGAGCAGTACTTC.

This clone came up a few times. The chain links TRBV28 to TRBJ2-5; D possibly corresponds to TRBD1 (6 bases). V lost 5 bases and J 0 bases, leaving 10 bases between the germline ends. The CDR3 runs 14 residues. Germline loops: CDR1 MDHEN, CDR2 SYDVKM. CDR3 nucleotide sequence: TGTGCCAGCAGTCCTCAGGGGTACCAAGAGACCCAGTACTTC. This translates into CASSPQGYQETQYF.

This chain joins TRBV2 and TRBJ1-1; D possibly corresponds to TRBD1 (5 bases). The CDR3 covers 13 residues. Germline V CDR1 and CDR2: SNHLY, FYNNEI. Trimming removed 10 bases from V and 1 base from J, with 13 bases in between. The CDR3 region is CAINVGGNTEAFF. As DNA, the CDR3 is TGTGCCATCAACGTCGGGGGGAACACTGAAGCTTTCTTT. Variable domain in full (rest from reference TRBV2 and TRBJ1-1): EPEVTQTPSHQVTQMGQEVILRCVPISNHLYFYWYRQILGQKVEFLVSFYNNEISEKSEIFDDQFSVERPDGSNFTLKIRSTKLEDSAMYFCAINVGGNTEAFFGQGTRLTVV.

This sequence joins TRBV6-5 and TRBJ1-3; weak D call: TRBD1 (5 bases). The germline V gene encodes CDR1 MNHEY and CDR2 SVGAGI. This CDR3 spans 16 amino acids. The V end lost 3 bases, the J end lost 0 bases, and 12 bases lay between the germline ends. CDR3 loop: CASSYSDGTSGNTIYF. In DNA form, the CDR3 reads TGTGCCAGCAGTTATAGCGACGGGACCTCTGGAAACACCATATATTTT.

The chain is built from TRBV5-4 and TRBJ2-1, with a tentative D call TRBD2 (5 bases). Germline loops: CDR1 SGHNT, CDR2 YYREEE (reference sequence). With 5 bases removed from V and 6 bases from J, the gap between germline ends came to 12 bases. There are 13 residues in the CDR3. CDR3 loop: CASSPRALNEQFF. CDR3 bases: TGTGCCAGCAGTCCGCGGGCCCTCAATGAGCAGTTCTTC.

The V call is TRBV19, the J call TRBJ1-2; tentatively, D is TRBD1 (5 bases). There are 14 residues in the CDR3. Between the trimmed V and J ends, which lost 5 bases and 3 bases, there was a span of 13 bases. The germline V gene encodes CDR1 LNHDA and CDR2 SQIVND (reference sequence). Written as DNA, the CDR3 is TGTGCCAGTAGTCCCCATCAGGGATACTATGGCTACACCTTC. Protein: CASSPHQGYYGYTF.

CDR3 DNA sequence: TGTGCCAGCACCTTTACAGGGGTGGAGACCCAGTACTTC. Protein: CASTFTGVETQYF. This rearrangement joins TRBV7-2 to TRBJ2-5, with TRBD1 identical over 7 bases. This CDR3 comprises 13 residues. After removal of 7 bases from V and 5 bases from J, the junction contained 7 bases not matched to a gene. Germline CDR1 SGHTA, CDR2 FQGNSA.